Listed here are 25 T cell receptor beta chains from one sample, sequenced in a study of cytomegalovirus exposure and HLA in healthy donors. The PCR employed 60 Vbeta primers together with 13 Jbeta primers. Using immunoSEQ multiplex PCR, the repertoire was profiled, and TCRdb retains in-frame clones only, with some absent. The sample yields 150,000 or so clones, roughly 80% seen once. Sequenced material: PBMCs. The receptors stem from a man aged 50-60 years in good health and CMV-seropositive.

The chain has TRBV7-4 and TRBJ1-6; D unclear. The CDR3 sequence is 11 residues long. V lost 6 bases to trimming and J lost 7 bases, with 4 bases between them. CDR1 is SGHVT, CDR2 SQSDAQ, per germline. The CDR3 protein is CASRLNSPLHF. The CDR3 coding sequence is TGTGCCAGCAGACTAAATTCACCCCTCCACTTT.

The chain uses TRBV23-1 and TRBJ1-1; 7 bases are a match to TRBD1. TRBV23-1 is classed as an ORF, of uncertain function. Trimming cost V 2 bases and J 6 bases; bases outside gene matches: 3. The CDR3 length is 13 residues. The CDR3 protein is CASSQKGGAEAFF. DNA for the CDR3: TGCGCCAGCAGTCAAAAAGGGGGCGCTGAAGCTTTCTTT.

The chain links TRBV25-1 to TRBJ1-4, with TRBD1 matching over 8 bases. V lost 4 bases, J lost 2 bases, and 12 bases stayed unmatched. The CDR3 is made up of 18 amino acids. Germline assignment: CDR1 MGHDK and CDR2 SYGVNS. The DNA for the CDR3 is TGTGCCAGCAGTGCCTTCCCAGGACAGGGTAGGACTAATGAAAAACTGTTTTTT. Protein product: CASSAFPGQGRTNEKLFF.

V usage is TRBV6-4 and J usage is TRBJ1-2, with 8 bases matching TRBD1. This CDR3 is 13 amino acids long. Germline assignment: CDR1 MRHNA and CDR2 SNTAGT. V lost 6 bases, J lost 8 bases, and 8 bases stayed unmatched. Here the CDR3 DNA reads TGTGCCAGCAGACAAACATCAGGGGGCGGCTACACCTTC. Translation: CASRQTSGGGYTF.

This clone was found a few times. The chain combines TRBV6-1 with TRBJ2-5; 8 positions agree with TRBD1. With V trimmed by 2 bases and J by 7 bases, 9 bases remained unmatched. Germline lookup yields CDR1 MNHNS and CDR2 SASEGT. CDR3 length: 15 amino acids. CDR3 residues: CASSESGQGLLTQYF. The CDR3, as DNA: TGTGCCAGCAGTGAATCTGGACAGGGCCTCTTGACCCAGTACTTC.

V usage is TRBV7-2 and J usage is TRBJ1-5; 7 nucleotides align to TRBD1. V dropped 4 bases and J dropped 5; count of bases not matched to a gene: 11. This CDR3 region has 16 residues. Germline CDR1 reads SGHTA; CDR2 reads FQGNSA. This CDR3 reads CASSSDDWTGYQPQHF. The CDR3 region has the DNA TGTGCCAGCAGCTCGGACGATTGGACAGGATATCAGCCCCAGCATTTT.

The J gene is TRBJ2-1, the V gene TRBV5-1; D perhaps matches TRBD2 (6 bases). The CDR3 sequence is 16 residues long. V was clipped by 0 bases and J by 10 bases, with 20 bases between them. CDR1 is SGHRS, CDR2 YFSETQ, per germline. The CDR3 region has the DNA TGCGCCAGCAGCTTGGTTGTAGGCGGGGCAACAGGAGAGCAGTTCTTC. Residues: CASSLVVGGATGEQFF. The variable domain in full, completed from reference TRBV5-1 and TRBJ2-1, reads KAGVTQTPRYLIKTRGQQVTLSCSPISGHRSVSWYQQTPGQGLQFLFEYFSETQRNKGNFPGRFSGRQFSNSRSEMNVSTLELGDSALYLCASSLVVGGATGEQFFGPGTRLTVL.

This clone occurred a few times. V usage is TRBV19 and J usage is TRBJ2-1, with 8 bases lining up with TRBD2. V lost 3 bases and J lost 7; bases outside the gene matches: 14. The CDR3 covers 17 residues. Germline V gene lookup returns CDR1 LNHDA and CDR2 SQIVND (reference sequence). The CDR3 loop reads CASSISFGSGGLNEQFF. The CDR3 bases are TGTGCCAGTAGTATCTCCTTTGGTTCGGGGGGGTTAAATGAGCAGTTCTTC.

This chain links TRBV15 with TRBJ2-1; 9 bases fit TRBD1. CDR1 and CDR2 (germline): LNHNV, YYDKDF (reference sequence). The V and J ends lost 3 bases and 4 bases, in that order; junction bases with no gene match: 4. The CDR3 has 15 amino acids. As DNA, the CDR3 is TGTGCCACCAGCAGTGACAGGGGGTCTTACAATGAGCAGTTCTTC. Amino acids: CATSSDRGSYNEQFF.

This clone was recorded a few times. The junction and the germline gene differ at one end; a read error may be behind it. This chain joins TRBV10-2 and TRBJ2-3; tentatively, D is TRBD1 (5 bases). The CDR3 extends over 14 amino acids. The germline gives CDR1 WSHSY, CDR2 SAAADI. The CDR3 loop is CASGDSFSTDTQYF. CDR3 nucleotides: TGCGCCAGCGGTGACAGTTTTAGCACAGATACGCAGTATTTT.

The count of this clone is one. The CDR3 DNA reads as TGCGCCAGCAGCCCACGACAGGGTAAAGCGACCCAGTACTTC. Translation: CASSPRQGKATQYF. The chain recombines TRBV5-1 with TRBJ2-5; 7 positions match TRBD1. The CDR3 has 14 amino acids. Germline CDR1 is SGHRS and CDR2 is YFSETQ. Trimming took 4 bases from V and 7 from J; bases not matched to a gene: 10.

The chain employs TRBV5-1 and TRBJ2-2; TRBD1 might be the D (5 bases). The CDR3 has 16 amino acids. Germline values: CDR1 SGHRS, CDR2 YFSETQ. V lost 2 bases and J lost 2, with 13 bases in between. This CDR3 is CASSLNDRTNTGELFF. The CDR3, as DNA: TGCGCCAGCAGCTTAAACGACAGAACTAACACCGGGGAGCTGTTTTTT.

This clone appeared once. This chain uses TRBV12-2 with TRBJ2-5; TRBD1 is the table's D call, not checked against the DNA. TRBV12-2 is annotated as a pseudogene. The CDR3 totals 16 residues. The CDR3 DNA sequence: TGTGCAAGTCGCTTATGTCAGGTTCCCTCTGTGAAGACCCAGTACTTC. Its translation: CASRLCQVPSVKTQYF.

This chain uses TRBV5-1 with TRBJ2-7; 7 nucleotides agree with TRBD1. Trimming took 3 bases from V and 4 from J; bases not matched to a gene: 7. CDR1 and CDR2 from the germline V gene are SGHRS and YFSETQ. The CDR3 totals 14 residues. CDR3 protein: CASSWGTASYEQYF. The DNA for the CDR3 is TGCGCCAGCAGCTGGGGGACAGCCTCATACGAGCAGTACTTC.

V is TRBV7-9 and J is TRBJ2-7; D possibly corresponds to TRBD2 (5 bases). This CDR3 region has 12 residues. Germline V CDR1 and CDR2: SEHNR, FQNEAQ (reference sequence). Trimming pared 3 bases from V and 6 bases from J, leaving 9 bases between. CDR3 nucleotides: TGTGCCAGCAGCTTGGAGGTGAGCGAGCAGTACTTC. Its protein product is CASSLEVSEQYF.

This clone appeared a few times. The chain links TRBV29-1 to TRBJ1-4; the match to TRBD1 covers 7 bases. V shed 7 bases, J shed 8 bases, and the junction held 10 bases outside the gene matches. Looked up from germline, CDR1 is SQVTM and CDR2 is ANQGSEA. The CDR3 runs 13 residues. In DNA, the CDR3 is TGCAGCGGGGTAACAGGGGAGGAGGAAAAACTGTTTTTT. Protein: CSGVTGEEEKLFF. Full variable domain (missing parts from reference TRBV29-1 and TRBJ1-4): SAVISQKPSRDICQRGTSLTIQCQVDSQVTMMFWYRQQPGQSLTLIATANQGSEATYESGFVIDKFPISRPNLTFSTLTVSNMSPEDSSIYLCSGVTGEEEKLFFGSGTQLSVL.

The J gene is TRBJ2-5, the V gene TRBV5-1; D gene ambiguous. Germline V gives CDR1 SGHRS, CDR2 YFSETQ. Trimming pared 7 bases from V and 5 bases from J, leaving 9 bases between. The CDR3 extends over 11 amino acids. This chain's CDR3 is CASGDGETQYF. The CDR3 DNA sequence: TGCGCCAGCGGAGACGGGGAGACCCAGTACTTC.

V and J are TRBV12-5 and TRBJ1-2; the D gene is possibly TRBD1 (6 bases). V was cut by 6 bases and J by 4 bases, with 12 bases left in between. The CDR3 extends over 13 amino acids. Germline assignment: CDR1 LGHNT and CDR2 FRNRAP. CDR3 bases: TGTGCTAGTGGGCTTTACAGGGTCTATGGCTACACCTTC. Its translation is CASGLYRVYGYTF.

CDR3 loop: CASSQGGYNEQFF. CDR3 in DNA: TGTGCCAGCAGCCAAGGAGGGTACAATGAGCAGTTCTTC. J is TRBJ2-1 and V is TRBV7-8; weak D call: TRBD2 (6 bases). Germline CDR1 and CDR2: SGHVS and FQNEAQ. The CDR3 covers 13 residues. V was pared by 5 bases and J by 4 bases, with 9 bases between.

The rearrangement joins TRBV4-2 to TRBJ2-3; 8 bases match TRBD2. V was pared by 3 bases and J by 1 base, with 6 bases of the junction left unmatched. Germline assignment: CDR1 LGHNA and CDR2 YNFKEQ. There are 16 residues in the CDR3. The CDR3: CASSQAGTRGTDTQYF. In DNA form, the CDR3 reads TGTGCCAGCAGCCAGGCCGGGACTAGGGGCACAGATACGCAGTATTTT.

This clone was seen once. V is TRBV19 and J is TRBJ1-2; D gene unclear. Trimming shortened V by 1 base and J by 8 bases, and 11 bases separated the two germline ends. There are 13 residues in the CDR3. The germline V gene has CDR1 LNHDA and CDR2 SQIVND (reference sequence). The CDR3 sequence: CASSIAGIGGYTF. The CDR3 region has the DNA TGTGCCAGTAGTATAGCCGGGATCGGCGGCTACACCTTC.

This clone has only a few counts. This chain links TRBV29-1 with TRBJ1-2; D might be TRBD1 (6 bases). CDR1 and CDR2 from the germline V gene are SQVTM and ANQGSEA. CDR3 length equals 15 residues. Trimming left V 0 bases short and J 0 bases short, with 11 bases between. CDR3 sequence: CSVEDPDRPNYGYTF. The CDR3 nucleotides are TGCAGCGTTGAAGATCCCGACAGGCCTAACTATGGCTACACCTTC.

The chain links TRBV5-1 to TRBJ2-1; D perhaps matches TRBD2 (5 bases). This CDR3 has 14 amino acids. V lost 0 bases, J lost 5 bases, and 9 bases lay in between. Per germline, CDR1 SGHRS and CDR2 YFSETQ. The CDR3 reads CASSLGTGNNEQFF. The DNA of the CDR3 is TGCGCCAGCAGCTTGGGTACGGGGAACAATGAGCAGTTCTTC.

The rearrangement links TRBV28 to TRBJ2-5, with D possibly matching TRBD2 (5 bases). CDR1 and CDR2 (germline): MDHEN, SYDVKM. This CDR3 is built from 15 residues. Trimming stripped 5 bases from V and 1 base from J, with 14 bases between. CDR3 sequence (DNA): TGTGCCAGCAGTGGTCCCGAGGGCCTCCAAGAGACCCAGTACTTC. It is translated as CASSGPEGLQETQYF.

The CDR3 DNA reads TGTGCCAGCCTACAGGGGGCCGAAAGCACAGATACGCAGTATTTT. Translation gives CASLQGAESTDTQYF. The J gene is TRBJ2-3, the V gene TRBV27; 9 bases are a match to TRBD1. The junction had 6 bases not matched to a gene; V was cut back by 8 bases and J by 0 bases. From germline, CDR1 is MNHEY and CDR2 SMNVEV (reference sequence). The length of the CDR3 is 15 residues.